This is a list of T cell receptor beta chains from one sample in a study of shared clonotypes between healthy human individuals. The table came from immunoSEQ multiplex PCR; TCRdb's copy has only in-frame clones and leaves some out. Of fewer than 3 million clones detected, around 93% appear once; the ten largest clones hold around 0.35%. The sequencing input was naive CD4+ T cells from PBMCs. These receptors were obtained from a young man in good health. Some clones in this sample may be carry-over from other donors' samples. The CDR3 runs from the conserved cysteine through the conserved F or W. The D gene is left open where the match is weak. Size is omitted from some rows. Given values are once, few, many or a class for expanded clones.

v_call	clone_size	d_call	j_call	cdr3_nt	cdr3_aa
TRBV19	.	.	TRBJ2-5	TGTGCCACCACCCCGGCCGGGGCCCAAGAGACCCAGTACTTC	CATTPAGAQETQYF
TRBV7-3	.	TRBD1	TRBJ2-1	TGTGCCAGCAGCGAGACAGGGGACCAGACAACTGAGCAGTTCTTC	CASSETGDQTTEQFF
TRBV5-1	.	.	TRBJ2-2	TGCGCCAGCAGCTTGTACCAGGGGAGGTCCGGGGAGCTGTTTTTT	CASSLYQGRSGELFF
TRBV28	.	TRBD2	TRBJ2-4	TGTGCCAGCAGTTTCTTGCGAGCGGGAGTCGATATTCAGTACTTC	CASSFLRAGVDIQYF
TRBV7-2	.	TRBD1	TRBJ1-2	TGTGCCAGCAGCGAGGACAGGGGGGCGGGAGTCTATGGCCACACCTTC	CASSEDRGAGVYGHTF
TRBV11-2	.	.	TRBJ1-2	TGTGCCAGCAGTCTCATCGGACGGTACTATGGCTACACCTTC	CASSLIGRYYGYTF
TRBV5-1	.	TRBD2	TRBJ2-3	TGCGCCAGCAGCTTGAAGGTAGCGGGAGGCTCGGGGGATACGCAGTATTTT	CASSLKVAGGSGDTQYF
TRBV4-2	.	.	TRBJ2-1	TGTGCCAGCAGCAGCTCCGTTGAGCAGTTCTTC	CASSSSVEQFF
TRBV15	.	.	TRBJ2-5	TGTGCCACCAGCACCGGGTCCCAAGAGACCCAGTACTTC	CATSTGSQETQYF
TRBV6-1	.	.	TRBJ1-1	TGTGCCAGCAGTGAAATCGGGGCGAACACTGAAGCTTTCTTT	CASSEIGANTEAFF
TRBV30	.	.	TRBJ1-5	TGTGCCTGGAGTGTGGTCGGGGGGGGTCAGCCCCAGCATTTT	CAWSVVGGGQPQHF
TRBV7-8	few	.	TRBJ1-1	TGTGCCAGCAGCTTACGTCCGGAATCGAACACTGAAGCTTTCTTT	CASSLRPESNTEAFF
TRBV19	.	TRBD2	TRBJ2-3	TGTGCCCCCGGCCGGACTAGCTCCACAGATACGCAGTATTTT	CAPGRTSSTDTQYF
TRBV12-5	.	TRBD1	TRBJ1-2	TGTGCTAGTGGTTTTATAGGACAGGGGAACTATGGCTACACCTTC	CASGFIGQGNYGYTF
TRBV6-5	.	TRBD1	TRBJ1-4	TGTGCCAGCAGTAGAACAGGGGCTGGTAATGAAAAACTGTTTTTT	CASSRTGAGNEKLFF
TRBV19	.	.	TRBJ2-7	TGTGCCAGTAGTCCTACAGGGAACCCCTACGAGCAGTACTTC	CASSPTGNPYEQYF
TRBV19	.	.	TRBJ2-7	TGTGCCAGTAGTGCCCCCCGGTTTGGGGGGCGATCGAACGAGCAGTACTTC	CASSAPRFGGRSNEQYF
TRBV5-1	.	.	TRBJ1-6	TGCGCCAGCAGCTCCGAACCTTTCTATAATTCACCCCTCCACTTT	CASSSEPFYNSPLHF
TRBV25-1	once	.	TRBJ1-2	TGTGCCAGCAGTGAGGGTAGAGACAGGCGCTACACCTTC	CASSEGRDRRYTF
TRBV6-5	.	TRBD2	TRBJ2-3	TGTGCCAGCAGTTCTCCCGGGACTATTCATACGCAGTATTTT	CASSSPGTIHTQYF
TRBV4-2	.	.	TRBJ1-4	TGTGCCAGCAGCCGAGAGGTCGGAGTCACCGATGAAAAACTGTTTTTT	CASSREVGVTDEKLFF
TRBV5-4	.	TRBD2	TRBJ2-7	TGTGCCAGCAGCCAAACTAGCGGGAGGGCCTACGAGCAGTACTTC	CASSQTSGRAYEQYF
TRBV18	.	.	TRBJ2-7	TGTGCCAGCTCACCTACGGCGGGGCTTTCCTACGAGCAGTACTTC	CASSPTAGLSYEQYF
TRBV7-9	.	.	TRBJ2-7	TGTGCCAGCAGACCCGGACTAATCCTCTCCTACGAGCAGTACTTC	CASRPGLILSYEQYF
TRBV23-1	.	TRBD1	TRBJ1-5	TGCGCCAGCCGCAAGTTGGACAGGGGCTATCAGCCCCAGCATTTT	CASRKLDRGYQPQHF
TRBV27	once	.	TRBJ1-1	TGTGCCAGCAGTTTAACCAGTCAGGGTGGGGACACTGAAGCTTTCTTT	CASSLTSQGGDTEAFF
TRBV30	.	TRBD1	TRBJ1-3	TGTGCCTGGAGTTCCCACAGGGGGCGAGGAAACACCATATATTTT	CAWSSHRGRGNTIYF
TRBV9	.	.	TRBJ1-1	TGTGCCAGCAGCGTAGGGGAGTACACTGAAGCTTTCTTT	CASSVGEYTEAFF
TRBV28	.	TRBD1	TRBJ2-7	TGTGCCAGCAGGGGACAGGGCACGTACGAGCAGTACTTC	CASRGQGTYEQYF
TRBV9	.	.	TRBJ1-5	TGTGCCAGCAGCGTTGGGGGGACTCAGCCCCAGCATTTT	CASSVGGTQPQHF
TRBV7-2	.	.	TRBJ2-1	TGTGCCAGCAGCTTAGGCTGGAGAAGCTATGAGCAGTTCTTC	CASSLGWRSYEQFF
TRBV5-4	few	.	TRBJ2-1	TGTGCCAGCAGCCGGACCAGCTATGAGCAGTTCTTC	CASSRTSYEQFF
TRBV7-9	once	TRBD1	TRBJ2-4	TGTGCCAGCAGCTCCCCCCGGACAGGGCTAGCCAAAAACATTCAGTACTTC	CASSSPRTGLAKNIQYF
TRBV6-1	.	.	TRBJ1-2	TGTGCCAGCAGTGAAGCATGGGACTTGGAAGGCTACACCTTC	CASSEAWDLEGYTF
TRBV15	.	.	TRBJ1-1	TGTGCCACCAGCAGGGTTTCCTCGAACACTGAAGCTTTCTTT	CATSRVSSNTEAFF
TRBV11-3	.	.	TRBJ2-3	TGTGCCAGCAGCTTAGGAGGGTCTAGCACAGATACGCAGTATTTT	CASSLGGSSTDTQYF
TRBV28	.	TRBD1	TRBJ1-4	TGTGCCAGCAGTTCCCCCGGGACAGGGGGCGAAAAACTGTTTTTT	CASSSPGTGGEKLFF